The source of this T cell receptor beta chain is a study of cytomegalovirus exposure and HLA in healthy donors. The CDR3 sequence is 14 residues long. Germline values: CDR1 SGHTA, CDR2 FQGTGA. Trimming cost V 2 bases and J 5 bases, with 12 bases left between them. The PCR made use of 60 Vbeta and 13 Jbeta primers. Data came from immunoSEQ multiplex PCR; TCRdb stores just in-frame clones and leaves some out. This table has roughly 100,000 clones, about two thirds appearing once. The sample comprised PBMCs. The chain recombines TRBV7-3 with TRBJ1-1; D remains ambiguous. This receptor was identified in a boy younger than 18 in good health and CMV-seronegative. CDR3 in amino acids: CASSLEARATEAFF. Here the CDR3 DNA reads TGTGCCAGCAGCTTAGAGGCCCGAGCTACTGAAGCTTTCTTT.